This TCR beta chain is from a study of cytomegalovirus exposure and HLA in healthy donors. In the study overall: From around 180 million T cells, an earlier analysis saw roughly 100 million unique TCR beta sequences. Around 80 million unique TCRs from HLA-typed donors were held in an early data release.

Overall study findings and caveats: Within an earlier analysis, most TCR beta V segments proved productive either about 87% or about 30% of the time. Prediction of most subjects' HLA-A and HLA-B alleles by TCR beta sequences was reportedly accurate.

Amplification used 60 Vbeta primers and 13 Jbeta primers. The method was immunoSEQ multiplex PCR; TCRdb's version includes in-frame clones alone and lacks a portion of them. The data contain 110,000 or so clones, 74% of them singletons. V lost 0 bases and J 0 bases, leaving 7 bases between the germline ends. This CDR3 contains 16 residues. Germline CDR1 reads SGHDT; CDR2 reads YYEEEE. Of note for this clone: Its antigen is unknown.

This TCR was recovered from a woman in her 40s in good health and CMV-seropositive. The chain couples TRBV5-6 to TRBJ2-6, with D unresolved. What was sequenced was PBMCs. CDR3 DNA: TGTGCCAGCAGCTTGGACAGTCTCTCTGGGGCCAACGTCCTGACTTTC. This encodes CASSLDSLSGANVLTF.